These T cell receptor beta chains were read from a single sample in a study of cytomegalovirus exposure and HLA in healthy donors. The protocol was immunoSEQ multiplex PCR, while the TCRdb copy is restricted to in-frame clones and leaves out a portion. Found here are 100,000 to 150,000 clones, roughly 81% of them singletons; the top ten hold 0.9% to 1.2%. Sequenced material: PBMCs. These receptor sequences come from a woman in her thirties in good health and CMV-seronegative. CDR3s include the opening cysteine and the closing phenylalanine or tryptophan. A D gene is named only where the DNA matches it firmly. Clone sizes are given selectively: once, few, many, or a class where the clone is expanded.

V	size	D	J	CDR3	DNA
TRBV10-2	-	TRBD1	TRBJ1-4	CASSDQSGTEDNEKLFF	TGCGCCAGCAGTGATCAATCCGGGACAGAAGATAATGAAAAACTGTTTTTT
TRBV6-1	-	-	TRBJ1-4	CASVGGLNEKLFF	TGTGCCAGCGTGGGAGGACTGAATGAAAAACTGTTTTTT
TRBV2	-	-	TRBJ2-7	CASNPDRLGEQYF	TGTGCCAGCAATCCGGACAGACTGGGCGAGCAGTACTTC
TRBV30	few	-	TRBJ1-2	CACGQSTNYGYTF	TGTGCCTGCGGACAGAGTACAAACTATGGCTACACCTTC
TRBV7-8	few	-	TRBJ2-5	CASSGRAGDQETQYF	TGTGCCAGCAGCGGGAGAGCAGGGGACCAAGAGACCCAGTACTTC
TRBV6-4	-	-	TRBJ1-2	CASSETGLPSGYTF	TGTGCCAGCAGTGAAACGGGTTTGCCCAGTGGCTACACCTTC
TRBV4-1	-	TRBD2	TRBJ2-5	CASSSAGLAGGRETQYF	TGCGCCAGCAGCTCTGCCGGACTAGCGGGGGGCAGGGAGACCCAGTACTTC
TRBV30	-	-	TRBJ2-7	CAWRRSSYEQYF	TGTGCCTGGAGGAGAAGCTCCTACGAGCAGTACTTC
TRBV7-7	-	TRBD1	TRBJ2-1	CASSRGQGAYNEQFF	TGTGCTAGCAGCCGCGGACAGGGGGCCTACAATGAGCAGTTCTTC
TRBV19	-	-	TRBJ1-1	CASKIGSLMNTEAFF	TGTGCCAGTAAAATCGGGAGTTTGATGAACACTGAAGCTTTCTTT
TRBV5-6	-	TRBD1	TRBJ2-7	CASSLAWDSSYEQYF	TGTGCCAGCAGCTTGGCCTGGGACAGCTCCTACGAGCAGTACTTC
TRBV25-1	few	TRBD1	TRBJ1-4	CASSTGQGYEKLFF	TGTGCCAGCAGTACGGGACAGGGGTATGAAAAACTGTTTTTT
TRBV5-1	-	TRBD1	TRBJ2-7	CASSHGPGQSSYEQYF	TGCGCCAGCAGCCATGGGCCGGGACAGTCCTCCTACGAGCAGTACTTC
TRBV28	few	TRBD2	TRBJ2-2	CASSLFSGRTPGELFF	TGTGCCAGCAGTCTATTTAGCGGGAGGACCCCCGGGGAGCTGTTTTTT
TRBV7-9	-	-	TRBJ1-2	CASSPQTRYGYTF	TGTGCCAGCAGCCCGCAAACACGCTATGGCTACACCTTC
TRBV6-5	-	-	TRBJ1-2	CASSYSRGNSGYTF	TGTGCCAGCAGTTACTCGAGGGGGAATTCGGGCTACACCTTC
TRBV7-9	-	-	TRBJ2-7	CASSSWAGVEIYEQYF	TGTGCCAGCAGTTCCTGGGCCGGGGTGGAGATCTACGAGCAGTACTTC
TRBV30	once	-	TRBJ1-1	CAWIFTEAFF	TGTGCCTGGATATTCACTGAAGCTTTCTTT
TRBV11-2	-	TRBD2	TRBJ2-1	CASSFTGLAGVRNEQFF	TGTGCCAGCAGCTTTACGGGACTAGCGGGGGTTCGCAATGAGCAGTTCTTC
TRBV5-1	-	TRBD1	TRBJ1-3	CASSLGTGARNTIYF	TGCGCCAGCAGCTTGGGGACAGGGGCAAGGAACACCATATATTTT
TRBV28	-	-	TRBJ2-3	CASSAKRTGGRYTQYF	TGTGCCAGCAGTGCCAAACGGACAGGAGGGAGGTATACGCAGTATTTT
TRBV2	-	-	TRBJ2-2	CASSVRGRQDGELFF	TGTGCCAGCAGTGTACGAGGGAGGCAGGACGGGGAGCTGTTTTTT
TRBV28	-	-	TRBJ1-5	CASSSPAPGSNQPQHF	TGTGCCAGCAGCTCACCGGCCCCAGGCAGCAATCAGCCCCAGCATTTT
TRBV19	-	TRBD1	TRBJ2-7	CASSTGTGGYEQYF	TGTGCCAGTAGTACTGGGACAGGGGGCTACGAGCAGTACTTC
TRBV6-5	-	TRBD1	TRBJ2-7	CASSYSTGGVYEQYF	TGTGCCAGCAGTTACTCGACAGGGGGCGTCTACGAGCAGTACTTC
TRBV5-1	-	-	TRBJ2-5	CASSTGTPQETQYF	TGCGCCAGCAGCACCGGGACTCCACAAGAGACCCAGTACTTC
TRBV7-8	-	TRBD2	TRBJ2-7	CASSSYSSGRSYEQYF	TGTGCCAGCAGCTCATACTCCAGCGGGAGGTCCTACGAGCAGTACTTC
TRBV28	-	-	TRBJ2-7	CASGDGSSYEQYF	TGTGCCAGCGGTGACGGTAGCTCCTACGAGCAGTACTTC
TRBV19	-	-	TRBJ1-1	CASSPTEWNTEAFF	TGTGCCAGTAGTCCGACAGAATGGAACACTGAAGCTTTCTTT
TRBV18	-	TRBD1	TRBJ2-1	CASSSGTGPYNEQFF	TGTGCCAGCTCGTCCGGGACAGGGCCTTACAATGAGCAGTTCTTC
TRBV19	-	TRBD1	TRBJ1-1	CASSGAGTGNTEAFF	TGTGCCAGTAGTGGCGCCGGGACAGGGAACACTGAAGCTTTCTTT
TRBV6-1	-	TRBD1	TRBJ1-5	CASRLTGTGWIPQHF	TGTGCCAGCAGGCTCACCGGGACAGGGTGGATCCCCCAGCATTTT
TRBV7-8	-	-	TRBJ1-5	CASQGREGQPQHF	TGTGCCAGCCAGGGGAGGGAGGGGCAGCCCCAGCATTTT
TRBV6-5	-	-	TRBJ2-7	CASIRTSSYEQYF	TGTGCCAGCATCCGGACATCCTCCTACGAGCAGTACTTC
TRBV6-5	-	TRBD1	TRBJ1-5	CASSPIQTGGQPQHF	TGTGCCAGCAGTCCGATACAGACAGGGGGGCAGCCCCAGCATTTT
TRBV2	-	-	TRBJ2-2	CASSERLNTGELFF	TGTGCCAGCAGTGAGCGGCTCAACACCGGGGAGCTGTTTTTT
TRBV14	-	TRBD2	TRBJ2-1	CASSPLAGGLPYNEQFF	TGTGCCAGCAGCCCACTAGCGGGGGGTCTCCCCTACAATGAGCAGTTCTTC
TRBV27	-	-	TRBJ1-1	CASRTSGRTEAFF	TGTGCCAGCAGGACTTCTGGGAGGACTGAAGCTTTCTTT
TRBV5-6	-	-	TRBJ2-3	CASSLGQTDTQYF	TGTGCCAGCAGCTTGGGACAGACAGATACGCAGTATTTT
TRBV7-2	-	TRBD1	TRBJ2-3	CASSLWDRGHFEDTQYF	TGTGCCAGCAGCTTGTGGGACAGGGGGCATTTTGAGGATACGCAGTATTTT
TRBV2	few	TRBD2	TRBJ2-7	CASSEGLAGGYEQYF	TGTGCCAGCAGTGAAGGCCTAGCGGGGGGATACGAGCAGTACTTC
TRBV7-9	-	TRBD1	TRBJ1-1	CASSLGQGNTEAFF	TGTGCCAGCAGCTTGGGACAGGGCAACACTGAAGCTTTCTTT
TRBV30	few	-	TRBJ1-5	CAWSGTNSNQPQHF	TGTGCCTGGAGTGGGACAAATAGCAATCAGCCCCAGCATTTT
TRBV7-3	-	TRBD1	TRBJ2-1	CASSFGQVGSNEQFF	TGTGCCAGCAGCTTCGGACAGGTCGGCTCTAATGAGCAGTTCTTC
TRBV5-4	-	-	TRBJ2-4	CASSLKAGKNIQYF	TGTGCCAGCAGCTTGAAAGCAGGGAAAAACATTCAGTACTTC